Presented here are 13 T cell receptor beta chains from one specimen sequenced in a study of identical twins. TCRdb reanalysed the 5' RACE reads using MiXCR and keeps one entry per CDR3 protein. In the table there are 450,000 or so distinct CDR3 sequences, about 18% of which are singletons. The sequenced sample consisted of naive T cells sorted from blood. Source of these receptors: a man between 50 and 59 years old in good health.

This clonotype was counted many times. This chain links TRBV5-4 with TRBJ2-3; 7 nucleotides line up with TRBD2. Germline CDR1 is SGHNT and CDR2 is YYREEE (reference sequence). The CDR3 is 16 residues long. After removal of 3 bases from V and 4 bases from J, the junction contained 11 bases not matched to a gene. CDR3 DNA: TGTGCCAGCAGCTCTAAAGCGGGGAGGGTGGCAGATACGCAGTATTTT. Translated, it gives CASSSKAGRVADTQYF.

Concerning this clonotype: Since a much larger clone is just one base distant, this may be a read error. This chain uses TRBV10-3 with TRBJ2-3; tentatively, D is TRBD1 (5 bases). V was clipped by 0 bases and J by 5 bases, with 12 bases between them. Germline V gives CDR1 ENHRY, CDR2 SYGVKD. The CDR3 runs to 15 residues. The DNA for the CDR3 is TGTGCCATCAGTGAGTCGGGGCAGAGAGAAGATACGCAGTATTTT. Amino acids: CAISESGQREDTQYF.

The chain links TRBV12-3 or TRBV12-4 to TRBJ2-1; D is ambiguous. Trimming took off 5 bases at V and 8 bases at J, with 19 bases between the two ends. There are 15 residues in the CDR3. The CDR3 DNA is TGTGCCAGCAGTCCCCGACACCCCAGTGAGGATGAGCAGTTCTTC. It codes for CASSPRHPSEDEQFF.

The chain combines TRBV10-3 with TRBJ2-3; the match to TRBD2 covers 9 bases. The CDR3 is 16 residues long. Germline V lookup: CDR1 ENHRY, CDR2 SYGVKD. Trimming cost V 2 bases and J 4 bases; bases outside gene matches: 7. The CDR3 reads CAISEIGSGGADTQYF. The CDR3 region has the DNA TGTGCCATCAGTGAGATCGGTAGCGGGGGAGCAGATACGCAGTATTTT.

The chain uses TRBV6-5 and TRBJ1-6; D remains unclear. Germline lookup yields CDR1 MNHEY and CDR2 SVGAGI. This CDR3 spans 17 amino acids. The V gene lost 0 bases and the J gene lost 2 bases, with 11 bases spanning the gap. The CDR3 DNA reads TGTGCCAGCAGTTACTCATACTCCTCACCCTATAATTCACCCCTCCACTTT. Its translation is CASSYSYSSPYNSPLHF.

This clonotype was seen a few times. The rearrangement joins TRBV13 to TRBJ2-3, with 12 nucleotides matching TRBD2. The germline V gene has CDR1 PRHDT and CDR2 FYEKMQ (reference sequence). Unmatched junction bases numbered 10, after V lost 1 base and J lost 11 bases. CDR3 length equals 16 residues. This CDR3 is CASSLVWTSGTPKQYF. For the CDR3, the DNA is TGTGCCAGCAGCTTAGTATGGACTAGCGGGACCCCGAAGCAGTATTTT.

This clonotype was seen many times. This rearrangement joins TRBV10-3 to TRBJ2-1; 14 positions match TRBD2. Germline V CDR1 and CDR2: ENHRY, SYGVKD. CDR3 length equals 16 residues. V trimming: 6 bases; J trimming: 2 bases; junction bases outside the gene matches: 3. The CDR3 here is CAISGTSGGTYNEQFF. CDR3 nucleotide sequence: TGTGCCATCAGCGGGACTAGCGGGGGTACCTACAATGAGCAGTTCTTC.

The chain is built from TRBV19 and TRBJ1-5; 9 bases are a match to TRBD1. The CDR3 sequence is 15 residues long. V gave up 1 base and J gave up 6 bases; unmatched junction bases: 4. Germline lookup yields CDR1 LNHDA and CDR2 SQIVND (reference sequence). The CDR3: CASSIGTGVGQPQHF. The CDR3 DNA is TGTGCCAGTAGTATAGGGACAGGGGTCGGTCAGCCCCAGCATTTT.

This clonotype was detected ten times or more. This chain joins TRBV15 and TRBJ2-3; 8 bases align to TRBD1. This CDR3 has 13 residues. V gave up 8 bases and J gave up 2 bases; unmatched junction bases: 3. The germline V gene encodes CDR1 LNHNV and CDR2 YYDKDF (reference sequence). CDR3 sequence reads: CATSDRVTDTQYF. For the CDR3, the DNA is TGTGCCACCTCGGACAGGGTCACAGATACGCAGTATTTT. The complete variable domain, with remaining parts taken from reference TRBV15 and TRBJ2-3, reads DAMVIQNPRYQVTQFGKPVTLSCSQTLNHNVMYWYQQKSSQAPKLLFHYYDKDFNNEADTPDNFQSRRPNTSFCFLDIRSPGLGDTAMYLCATSDRVTDTQYFGPGTRLTVL.

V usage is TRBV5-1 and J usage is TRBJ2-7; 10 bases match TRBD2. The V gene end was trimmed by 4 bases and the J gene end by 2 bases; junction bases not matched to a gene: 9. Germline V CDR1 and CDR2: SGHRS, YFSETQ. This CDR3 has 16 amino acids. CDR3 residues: CASSRVPAGGAYEQYF. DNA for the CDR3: TGCGCCAGCAGCCGAGTTCCAGCGGGAGGGGCCTACGAGCAGTACTTC.

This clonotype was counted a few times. The CDR3 spells CASSKGRNTEAFF. CDR3 DNA sequence: TGTGCCAGCAGCAAGGGACGGAACACTGAAGCTTTCTTT. This chain joins TRBV7-2 and TRBJ1-1, with D tentatively TRBD1 (5 bases). Germline V gene sequence: CDR1 SGHTA, CDR2 FQGNSA. The CDR3 covers 13 residues. The germline V and J ends were trimmed by 5 bases and 1 base, with 8 bases remaining between them.

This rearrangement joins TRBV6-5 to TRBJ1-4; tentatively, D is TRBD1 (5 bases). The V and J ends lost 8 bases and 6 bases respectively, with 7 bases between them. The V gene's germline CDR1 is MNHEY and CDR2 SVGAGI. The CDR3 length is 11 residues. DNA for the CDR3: TGTGCCAGCTCGGGGGATGAAAAACTGTTTTTT. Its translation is CASSGDEKLFF.

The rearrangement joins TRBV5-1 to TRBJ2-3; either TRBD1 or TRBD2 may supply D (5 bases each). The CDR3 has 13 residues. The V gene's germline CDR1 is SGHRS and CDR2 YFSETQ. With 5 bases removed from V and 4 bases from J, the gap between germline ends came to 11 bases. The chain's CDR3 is CASRLGAPDTQYF. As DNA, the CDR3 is TGCGCCAGCAGACTAGGGGCCCCAGATACGCAGTATTTT.